This record covers a single T cell receptor (beta chain). The data are from a study of cytomegalovirus exposure and HLA in healthy donors. Germline CDR1 is SQVTM and CDR2 is ANQGSEA. CDR3 length: 14 amino acids. V lost 3 bases and J lost 5; bases outside the gene matches: 7. The PCR had 60 Vbeta and 13 Jbeta primers. Produced via immunoSEQ multiplex PCR; TCRdb's table is partial and in-frame only. Reported are roughly 90,000 clones; the ten largest clones contain roughly 14%. This chain uses TRBV29-1 with TRBJ2-3; 8 bases agree with TRBD1. The specimen was PBMCs. This receptor was identified in a man aged 50 to 60 in good health and CMV-seropositive. In DNA form, the CDR3 reads TGCAGCGTTGATAAGTTAGACAGGGGAGATACGCAGTATTTT. Translating gives CSVDKLDRGDTQYF.